The 27 T cell receptor beta chains reported below all come from one sample, sequenced in a study of cytomegalovirus exposure and HLA in healthy donors. PCR involved 60 Vbeta and 13 Jbeta primers. Clones were sequenced by immunoSEQ multiplex PCR, and TCRdb holds only the in-frame ones, with some missing. Of roughly 110,000 clones detected, around 64% appear once; the ten largest clones hold 2.2%. Sequenced: PBMCs. These receptor sequences come from a woman younger than 45 in good health and CMV-seronegative.

This clone was detected a few times. The chain has TRBV6-5 and TRBJ1-6, with D perhaps TRBD1 (6 bases). This CDR3 spans 14 amino acids. Germline assignment: CDR1 MNHEY and CDR2 SVGAGI. Trimming took off 7 bases at V and 3 bases at J, with 10 bases between the two ends. The CDR3 here is CASTRTVYNSPLHF. In DNA form, the CDR3 reads TGTGCCAGCACCCGGACAGTCTATAATTCACCCCTCCACTTT.

This clone has only a few counts. The rearrangement links TRBV10-3 to TRBJ1-5, with D unclear. Germline values: CDR1 ENHRY, CDR2 SYGVKD. This CDR3 spans 13 amino acids. V was shortened by 6 bases and J by 3 bases, with 9 bases between the two germline ends. DNA for the CDR3: TGTGCCATCAGGACGGAGGACAATCAGCCCCAGCATTTT. It codes for CAIRTEDNQPQHF.

The chain employs TRBV6-5 and TRBJ1-1; no clear D gene. Trimming left V 6 bases short and J 0 bases short, with 8 bases between. This CDR3 spans 13 amino acids. From germline, CDR1 is MNHEY and CDR2 SVGAGI. The CDR3 region has the DNA TGTGCCAGCAGGCCTAGGTTGAACACTGAAGCTTTCTTT. It translates to CASRPRLNTEAFF.

The rearrangement joins TRBV30 to TRBJ1-1; 10 positions match TRBD1. CDR1 is GTSNPN, CDR2 SVGIG, per germline (reference sequence). Unmatched junction bases numbered 8, after V lost 2 bases and J lost 14 bases. The CDR3 totals 12 residues. CDR3 sequence reads: CAWSMTSGQGFF. In nucleotides, the CDR3 is TGTGCCTGGAGTATGACATCGGGACAGGGGTTCTTT. The variable domain in full, with the rest retrieved from reference TRBV30 and TRBJ1-1, is SQTIHQWPATLVQPVGSPLSLECTVEGTSNPNLYWYRQAAGRGLQLLFYSVGIGQISSEVPQNLSASRPQDRQFILSSKKLLLSDSGFYLCAWSMTSGQGFFGQGTRLTVV.

The chain links TRBV5-1 to TRBJ2-2; no definite D call. V was cut by 8 bases and J by 0 bases, with 11 bases left in between. This CDR3 is 14 amino acids long. Germline V gives CDR1 SGHRS, CDR2 YFSETQ. In DNA, the CDR3 is TGCGCCAGTGTGGGCCTCCCGAACACCGGGGAGCTGTTTTTT. It encodes CASVGLPNTGELFF.

In DNA, the CDR3 is TGTGCCAGCAGCTTAGCTGGGGACAGGTACAATGAGCAGTTCTTC. As protein: CASSLAGDRYNEQFF. The rearrangement links TRBV11-2 to TRBJ2-1, with 8 bases lining up with TRBD1. Germline assignment: CDR1 SGHAT and CDR2 FQNNGV. J was trimmed by 4 bases and V by 1 base; bases with no gene match: 3. The CDR3 is 15 residues long.

The chain combines TRBV5-1 with TRBJ2-1; D is uncertain. Trimming took 6 bases from V and 5 from J, leaving 12 bases between them. Germline V gene sequence: CDR1 SGHRS, CDR2 YFSETQ. There are 13 residues in the CDR3. The chain's CDR3 is CASTLEENNEQFF. In DNA, the CDR3 is TGCGCCAGCACCTTAGAGGAAAACAATGAGCAGTTCTTC.

The rearrangement links TRBV7-8 to TRBJ1-1; weak D call: TRBD1 (6 bases). This CDR3 has 13 residues. V was cut by 6 bases and J by 3 bases, with 11 bases left in between. The germline V gene encodes CDR1 SGHVS and CDR2 FQNEAQ. The CDR3 loop is CASRLYRDTEAFF. DNA of the CDR3: TGTGCCAGCAGGCTTTACAGGGACACTGAAGCTTTCTTT.

The chain carries TRBV7-9 and TRBJ2-5, with D uncertain. Germline V gives CDR1 SEHNR, CDR2 FQNEAQ (reference sequence). With 4 bases removed from V and 4 bases from J, the gap between germline ends came to 10 bases. This CDR3 contains 13 residues. The CDR3 protein is CASSYETRETQYF. CDR3 DNA: TGTGCCAGCAGCTACGAAACGAGAGAGACCCAGTACTTC. Supplemented by reference TRBV7-9 and TRBJ2-5, the full variable domain reads DTGVSQNPRHKITKRGQNVTFRCDPISEHNRLYWYRQTLGQGPEFLTYFQNEAQLEKSRLLSDRFSAERPKGSFSTLEIQRTEQGDSAMYLCASSYETRETQYFGPGTRLLVL.

V gene TRBV7-8 combines with J gene TRBJ2-7; TRBD2 is a possible D gene (6 bases). Trimming stripped 0 bases from V and 2 bases from J, with 11 bases between. Germline V CDR1 and CDR2: SGHVS, FQNEAQ. The CDR3 is made up of 15 amino acids. The CDR3 loop reads CASSLAASATYEQYF. The CDR3 region has the DNA TGTGCCAGCAGCTTAGCGGCTAGCGCGACCTACGAGCAGTACTTC.

The V call is TRBV9, the J call TRBJ2-1; TRBD2 aligns across 16 bases. The junction had 10 bases not matched to a gene; V was cut back by 4 bases and J by 0 bases. The CDR3 totals 20 residues. The germline gives CDR1 SGDLS, CDR2 YYNGEE. CDR3 loop: CASSSGTSGRALGSYNEQFF. The DNA for the CDR3 is TGTGCCAGCAGCTCGGGGACTAGCGGGAGGGCCCTGGGCTCCTACAATGAGCAGTTCTTC. Using reference TRBV9 and TRBJ2-1 for the parts outside the CDR3, the full variable domain is DSGVTQTPKHLITATGQRVTLRCSPRSGDLSVYWYQQSLDQGLQFLIQYYNGEERAKGNILERFSAQQFPDLHSELNLSSLELGDSALYFCASSSGTSGRALGSYNEQFFGPGTRLTVL.

This clone has a handful of counts. V gene TRBV19 combines with J gene TRBJ2-5; 8 bases are a match to TRBD2. V gave up 9 bases and J gave up 2 bases; unmatched junction bases: 2. The CDR3 runs to 12 residues. From germline, CDR1 is LNHDA and CDR2 SQIVND (reference sequence). CDR3 in DNA: TGTGCCAGCCGGGGGGGGCAAGAGACCCAGTACTTC. Translated: CASRGGQETQYF.

This rearrangement joins TRBV28 to TRBJ1-2; D possibly corresponds to TRBD1 (6 bases). CDR3 length: 17 residues. From germline, CDR1 is MDHEN and CDR2 SYDVKM. The V gene lost 2 bases and the J gene lost 2 bases, with 18 bases spanning the gap. This CDR3 reads CASSLSRQGPSNYGYTF. The DNA for the CDR3 is TGTGCCAGCAGTTTAAGTAGGCAGGGGCCATCAAACTATGGCTACACCTTC.

This chain joins TRBV2 and TRBJ2-1; 10 bases agree with TRBD2. The germline V gene has CDR1 SNHLY and CDR2 FYNNEI. The CDR3 contains 13 residues. J lost 4 bases, V lost 7 bases, and 1 base had no gene match. CDR3 loop: CASTTSGYNEQFF. CDR3 DNA: TGTGCCAGCACGACTAGCGGGTACAATGAGCAGTTCTTC.

This clone was observed a handful of times. The CDR3 DNA is TGTGCCAGCAGTGACCTGCCCGGACTCTCGGATGAGCAGTTCTTC. Translating it yields CASSDLPGLSDEQFF. The chain employs TRBV2 and TRBJ2-1; D perhaps matches TRBD2 (5 bases). Germline V gene sequence: CDR1 SNHLY, CDR2 FYNNEI. V dropped 3 bases and J dropped 8 bases, with 17 bases sitting between them. The length of the CDR3 is 15 residues.

J is TRBJ2-3 and V is TRBV6-1; 11 positions agree with TRBD2. This CDR3 comprises 17 residues. CDR1 and CDR2 (germline): MNHNS, SASEGT. Losses at the gene ends were 0 bases for V and 2 bases for J; bases not matched to a gene: 4. In nucleotides, the CDR3 is TGTGCCAGCAGTGAAGCGCCGGGACTAGCGGTCACAGATACGCAGTATTTT. Its protein product is CASSEAPGLAVTDTQYF.

This clone was counted a few times. The CDR3 region is CASSLGAGDTQYF. CDR3 in DNA: TGCGCCAGCAGCTTGGGAGCGGGAGATACGCAGTATTTT. The chain is built from TRBV5-1 and TRBJ2-3; D is possibly TRBD2 (6 bases). There are 13 residues in the CDR3. CDR1 and CDR2 (germline): SGHRS, YFSETQ. Between the trimmed V and J ends, which lost 0 bases and 5 bases, there was a span of 7 bases.

The chain is built from TRBV5-6 and TRBJ1-2; no definite D call. The CDR3 covers 15 residues. The V gene's germline CDR1 is SGHDT and CDR2 YYEEEE. V shed 5 bases and J shed 1 base, with 15 bases lying between them. The CDR3, as DNA: TGTGCCAGCAGGGCAACAAAAACAGTTAACTATGGCTACACCTTC. Amino acids: CASRATKTVNYGYTF.

CDR3 nucleotides: TGTGCCAGCAGCTTAGCAGGGTCTGGAAACACCATATATTTT. It encodes CASSLAGSGNTIYF. This rearrangement joins TRBV11-2 to TRBJ1-3; TRBD1 is a possible D gene (5 bases). The CDR3 has 14 amino acids. With 1 base removed from V and 1 base from J, the gap between germline ends came to 5 bases. Germline values: CDR1 SGHAT, CDR2 FQNNGV.

The chain couples TRBV2 to TRBJ2-7; D gene uncertain. The CDR3 extends over 13 amino acids. Germline V gene data show CDR1 as SNHLY and CDR2 as FYNNEI. V lost 6 bases to trimming and J lost 6 bases, with 15 bases between them. CDR3 sequence: CASRNDPSSEQYF. The CDR3 DNA is TGTGCCAGCAGAAATGACCCTAGTAGCGAGCAGTACTTC. Complete variable domain (other parts from reference TRBV2 and TRBJ2-7): EPEVTQTPSHQVTQMGQEVILRCVPISNHLYFYWYRQILGQKVEFLVSFYNNEISEKSEIFDDQFSVERPDGSNFTLKIRSTKLEDSAMYFCASRNDPSSEQYFGPGTRLTVT.

The chain uses TRBV25-1 and TRBJ2-2; D might be TRBD1 (6 bases). This CDR3 contains 16 residues. The V end was cut by 3 bases, the J end by 4 bases, with 15 bases between. CDR1 is MGHDK, CDR2 SYGVNS, per germline. CDR3 DNA sequence: TGTGCCAGCAGTGACCCCTACAGGGTGCCCACCGGGGAGCTGTTTTTT. This encodes CASSDPYRVPTGELFF. The entire variable domain, with the rest obtained from reference TRBV25-1 and TRBJ2-2, is as follows: EADIYQTPRYLVIGTGKKITLECSQTMGHDKMYWYQQDPGMELHLIHYSYGVNSTEKGDLSSESTVSRIRTEHFPLTLESARPSHTSQYLCASSDPYRVPTGELFFGEGSRLTVL.

This clone appeared a few times. This chain links TRBV29-1 with TRBJ2-7, with 13 bases lining up with TRBD2. Losses at the gene ends were 6 bases for V and 5 bases for J; bases not matched to a gene: 4. Germline V CDR1 and CDR2: SQVTM, ANQGSEA. The CDR3 contains 13 residues. The CDR3 loop reads CSVGLAGYHEQYF. In DNA, the CDR3 is TGCAGCGTGGGACTAGCGGGATACCACGAGCAGTACTTC.

This chain links TRBV9 with TRBJ2-5; TRBD2 matches 11 bases. Germline CDR1 reads SGDLS; CDR2 reads YYNGEE. This CDR3 is built from 16 residues. Trimming took 3 bases from V and 6 from J; bases not matched to a gene: 10. The CDR3 DNA is TGTGCCAGCAGCGCCCAAGTTAGCGGGAGGGGGCAGACCCAGTACTTC. Encoded protein: CASSAQVSGRGQTQYF. The entire variable domain, with the rest obtained from reference TRBV9 and TRBJ2-5, is as follows: DSGVTQTPKHLITATGQRVTLRCSPRSGDLSVYWYQQSLDQGLQFLIQYYNGEERAKGNILERFSAQQFPDLHSELNLSSLELGDSALYFCASSAQVSGRGQTQYFGPGTRLLVL.

This clone has only one observation. J is TRBJ2-1 and V is TRBV27; D perhaps matches TRBD2 (5 bases). Trimming cost V 0 bases and J 6 bases, with 18 bases left between them. The V gene's germline CDR1 is MNHEY and CDR2 SMNVEV (reference sequence). The CDR3 consists of 17 residues. The CDR3 DNA reads as TGTGCCAGCAGTTTATCGTCAGGACTCGTTTTTGGCAATGAGCAGTTCTTC. Its protein product is CASSLSSGLVFGNEQFF.

The chain has TRBV6-4 and TRBJ2-2, with D uncertain. Deletions cut 0 bases from V and 7 bases from J, with 9 bases between. This CDR3 spans 14 amino acids. Germline CDR1 MRHNA, CDR2 SNTAGT. CDR3 coding DNA: TGTGCCAGCAGTGACTCGGCAGGTAGCGGGGAGCTGTTTTTT. It translates to CASSDSAGSGELFF.

The chain recombines TRBV9 with TRBJ2-5; D is unresolved. The ends were cut back, 4 bases at V and 7 bases at J, with 14 bases in the middle. CDR3 length: 13 amino acids. Germline V gives CDR1 SGDLS, CDR2 YYNGEE. This chain's CDR3 is CASSYGRDGTQYF. In DNA form, the CDR3 reads TGTGCCAGCAGCTATGGGCGCGACGGGACCCAGTACTTC.

This clone appeared a few times. The rearrangement joins TRBV2 to TRBJ2-3; 9 bases match TRBD1. Trimming took 4 bases from V and 1 from J; bases not matched to a gene: 0. Germline CDR1 and CDR2: SNHLY and FYNNEI. The CDR3 is 14 amino acids. The CDR3 DNA reads TGTGCCAGCAGTGGACAGGGGGGCACAGATACGCAGTATTTT. It translates to CASSGQGGTDTQYF.